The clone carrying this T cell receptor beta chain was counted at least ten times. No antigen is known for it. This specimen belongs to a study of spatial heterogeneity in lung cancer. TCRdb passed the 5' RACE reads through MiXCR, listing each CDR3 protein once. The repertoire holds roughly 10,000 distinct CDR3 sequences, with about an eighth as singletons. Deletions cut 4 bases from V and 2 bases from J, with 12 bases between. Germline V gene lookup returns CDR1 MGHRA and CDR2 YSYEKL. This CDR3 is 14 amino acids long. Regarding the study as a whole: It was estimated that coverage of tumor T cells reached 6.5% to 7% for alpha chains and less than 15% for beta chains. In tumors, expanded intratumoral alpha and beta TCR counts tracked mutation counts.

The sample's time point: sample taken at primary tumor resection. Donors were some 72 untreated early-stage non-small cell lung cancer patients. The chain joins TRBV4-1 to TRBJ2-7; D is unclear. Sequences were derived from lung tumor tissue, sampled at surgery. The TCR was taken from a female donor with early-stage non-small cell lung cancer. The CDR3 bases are TGCGCCAGCAGCCCTGAGTTGGTTGCCTACGAGCAGTACTTC. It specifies CASSPELVAYEQYF.